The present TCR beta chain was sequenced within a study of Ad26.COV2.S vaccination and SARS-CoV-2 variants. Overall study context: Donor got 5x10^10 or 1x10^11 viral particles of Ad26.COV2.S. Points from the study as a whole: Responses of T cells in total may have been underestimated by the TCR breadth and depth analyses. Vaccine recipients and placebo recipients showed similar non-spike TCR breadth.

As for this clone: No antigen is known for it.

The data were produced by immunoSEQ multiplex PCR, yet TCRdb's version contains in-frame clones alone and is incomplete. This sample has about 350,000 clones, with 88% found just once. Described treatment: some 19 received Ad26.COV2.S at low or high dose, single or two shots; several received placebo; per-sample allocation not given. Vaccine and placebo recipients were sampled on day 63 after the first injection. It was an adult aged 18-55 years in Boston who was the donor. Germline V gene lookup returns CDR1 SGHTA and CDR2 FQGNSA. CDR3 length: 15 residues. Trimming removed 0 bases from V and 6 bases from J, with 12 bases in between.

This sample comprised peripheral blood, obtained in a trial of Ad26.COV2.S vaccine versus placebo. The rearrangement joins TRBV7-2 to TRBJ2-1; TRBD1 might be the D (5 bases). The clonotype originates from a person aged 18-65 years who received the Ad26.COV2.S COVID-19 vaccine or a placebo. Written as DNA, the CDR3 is TGTGCCAGCAGCTTAGCGATTCAGGGTAGCAATGAGCAGTTCTTC. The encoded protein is CASSLAIQGSNEQFF.